This T cell receptor (beta chain) was identified in a study of T cell changes during pregnancy in multiple sclerosis. Trimming removed 3 bases from V and 7 bases from J, with 14 bases in between. The CDR3 has 13 amino acids. Per germline, CDR1 SGHNT and CDR2 YYREEE (reference sequence). TCRdb keeps only in-frame clones here, not all; method: immunoSEQ multiplex PCR. The table includes about 48,000 clones, 88% detected once. The chain joins TRBV5-4 to TRBJ2-7; TRBD2 is a possible D gene (6 bases). The starting material was CD4+ T cells from peripheral blood mononuclear cells, obtained in the second trimester of pregnancy. The receptor was derived from a female donor with multiple sclerosis, enrolled in a pregnancy study. CDR3 bases: TGTGCCAGCAGCTCAGACTCCGGAGGGGAGCAGTACTTC. It specifies CASSSDSGGEQYF.